Presented here are 27 T cell receptor beta chains from one specimen sequenced in a study of cytomegalovirus exposure and HLA in healthy donors. The study ran its PCR with 60 Vbeta and 13 Jbeta primers. Assay used: immunoSEQ multiplex PCR; TCRdb lists only in-frame clones, some missing. Of some 77,000 clones in the sample, around 80% were seen once. Material for sequencing was PBMCs. These receptors came from a man aged 30 to 45 in good health and CMV-seronegative.

V gene TRBV19 combines with J gene TRBJ1-1; 7 positions match TRBD1. Germline trimming cut 4 bases from V and 1 base from J; bases unmatched to any gene: 6. Germline V CDR1 and CDR2: LNHDA, SQIVND (reference sequence). This CDR3 spans 15 amino acids. CDR3 loop: CASSSGTARNTEAFF. CDR3 DNA: TGTGCCAGTAGTAGCGGGACAGCGAGGAACACTGAAGCTTTCTTT.

V is TRBV27 and J is TRBJ2-5; TRBD1 matches 9 bases. Matching the DNA end better, TRBJ2-7 makes the J call doubtful. Germline V gene sequence: CDR1 MNHEY, CDR2 SMNVEV (reference sequence). This CDR3 has 15 residues. DNA of the CDR3: TGTGCCAGCAGTTTATCGTGGGGACAGGGTTACGAGCAGTACTTC. It specifies CASSLSWGQGYEQYF.

This chain uses TRBV7-8 with TRBJ2-1, with D tentatively TRBD1 (6 bases). V lost 2 bases to trimming and J lost 7 bases, with 6 bases between them. Germline V gene sequence: CDR1 SGHVS, CDR2 FQNEAQ. This CDR3 has 12 amino acids. The CDR3 here is CASSLQGNEQFF. CDR3 nucleotide sequence: TGTGCCAGCAGCTTACAGGGGAATGAGCAGTTCTTC. The variable domain in full, completed from reference TRBV7-8 and TRBJ2-1, reads GAGVSQSPRYKVAKRGQDVALRCDPISGHVSLFWYQQALGQGPEFLTYFQNEAQLDKSGLPSDRFFAERPEGSVSTLKIQRTQQEDSAVYLCASSLQGNEQFFGPGTRLTVL.

This chain links TRBV7-6 with TRBJ2-2; 8 bases agree with TRBD1. CDR3 length equals 18 residues. J lost 0 bases, V lost 0 bases, and 6 bases had no gene match. The germline CDR1 and CDR2 sequences are SGHVS and FNYEAQ. CDR3 residues: CASSLAWTGFSNTGELFF. CDR3 bases: TGTGCCAGCAGCTTAGCTTGGACAGGGTTTTCGAACACCGGGGAGCTGTTTTTT.

By share of the sample, this clone is medium-sized. The chain couples TRBV6-5 to TRBJ2-2; D is possibly TRBD2 (5 bases). The germline V gene has CDR1 MNHEY and CDR2 SVGAGI. V was clipped by 5 bases and J by 3 bases, with 7 bases between them. The CDR3 runs 13 residues. CDR3 sequence: CASSTDYTGELFF. CDR3 in DNA: TGTGCCAGCAGTACGGACTACACCGGGGAGCTGTTTTTT.

The sample holds one count of this clone. The chain joins TRBV21-1 to TRBJ2-7; TRBD2, the table's D call, lacks a check against the DNA. TRBV21-1 is reported as a pseudogene. The CDR3 has 16 residues. CDR3 coding DNA: TGTGCCAGCAGCAGGAAGGGCCCGGAGCGGATGCGCGAGCAGTACTTC. Its translation: CASSRKGPERMREQYF.

The chain uses TRBV5-8 and TRBJ2-5, with 11 bases identical to TRBD2. V lost 0 bases to trimming and J lost 5 bases; unmatched junction nucleotides: 0. There are 14 residues in the CDR3. Per the germline V gene, CDR1 is SGHTS and CDR2 is YDEGEE. This CDR3 is CASSLGLAGETQYF. DNA of the CDR3: TGTGCCAGCAGCTTGGGACTAGCGGGGGAGACCCAGTACTTC.

The rearrangement links TRBV15 to TRBJ1-5; 7 bases map to TRBD1. This CDR3 spans 15 amino acids. Germline V gene lookup returns CDR1 LNHNV and CDR2 YYDKDF (reference sequence). Trimming cost V 5 bases and J 0 bases; bases outside gene matches: 4. Here the CDR3 DNA reads TGTGCCACCAGCTTCGACAGGGATAGCAATCAGCCCCAGCATTTT. Protein product: CATSFDRDSNQPQHF.

The V gene is TRBV10-3, the J gene TRBJ1-5; D call uncertain. Germline V gene sequence: CDR1 ENHRY, CDR2 SYGVKD. V lost 8 bases and J 7 bases, leaving 12 bases between the germline ends. This CDR3 is 12 amino acids long. The CDR3, as DNA: TGTGCCATCGGAGGGCAGAACCAGCCCCAGCATTTT. This encodes CAIGGQNQPQHF.

This clone was counted once. The CDR3 is CASSAGGSSYNEQFF. CDR3 bases: TGTGCCAGCAGCGCGGGGGGGAGCTCCTACAATGAGCAGTTCTTC. The chain employs TRBV9 and TRBJ2-1; 8 bases fit TRBD2. V dropped 3 bases and J dropped 0; count of bases not matched to a gene: 2. This CDR3 is built from 15 residues. Germline V gene lookup returns CDR1 SGDLS and CDR2 YYNGEE.

The CDR3 nucleotides read TGTGCCAGCAGCTCCCTTGGGGCGGGAGGGCAAGAGACCCAGTACTTC. Protein: CASSSLGAGGQETQYF. The chain employs TRBV7-2 and TRBJ2-5; 9 bases map to TRBD2. The CDR3 consists of 16 residues. The germline CDR1 and CDR2 sequences are SGHTA and FQGNSA. Losses at the gene ends were 4 bases for V and 2 bases for J; bases not matched to a gene: 8.

V and J are TRBV6-1 and TRBJ2-1, with D maybe TRBD2 (6 bases). The V and J ends lost 2 bases and 0 bases respectively, with 14 bases between them. The CDR3 is made up of 17 amino acids. Germline V gene data show CDR1 as MNHNS and CDR2 as SASEGT. The CDR3 sequence: CASSEFGGLSSYNEQFF. The CDR3 DNA sequence: TGTGCCAGCAGTGAATTCGGAGGGTTATCCTCCTACAATGAGCAGTTCTTC.

The chain couples TRBV7-2 to TRBJ2-1, with TRBD1 as a possible D gene (6 bases). CDR3 length equals 14 residues. Deletions cut 3 bases from V and 9 bases from J, with 15 bases between. The germline CDR1 and CDR2 sequences are SGHTA and FQGNSA. CDR3 residues: CASSLSQGITEQFF. CDR3 DNA: TGTGCCAGCAGCTTGAGTCAGGGGATCACTGAGCAGTTCTTC.

This chain joins TRBV7-2 and TRBJ1-1; D is perhaps TRBD1 (5 bases). Trimming removed 1 base from V and 5 bases from J, with 8 bases in between. The germline V gene has CDR1 SGHTA and CDR2 FQGNSA. This CDR3 has 13 amino acids. CDR3 sequence: CASSLGAGTEAFF. The DNA of the CDR3 is TGTGCCAGCAGCTTAGGGGCAGGGACTGAAGCTTTCTTT.

The chain combines TRBV7-2 with TRBJ2-5; D is perhaps TRBD2 (7 bases). The ends were cut back, 5 bases at V and 5 bases at J, with 18 bases in the middle. Germline loops: CDR1 SGHTA, CDR2 FQGNSA. The CDR3 is 15 residues long. CDR3 DNA sequence: TGTGCCAGCAGCCCGAGGGGGGGTGCAGTGGAGACCCAGTACTTC. It specifies CASSPRGGAVETQYF. Full variable domain (outside the CDR3, taken from reference TRBV7-2 and TRBJ2-5): GAGVSQSPSNKVTEKGKDVELRCDPISGHTALYWYRQSLGQGLEFLIYFQGNSAPDKSGLPSDRFSAERTGGSVSTLTIQRTQQEDSAVYLCASSPRGGAVETQYFGPGTRLLVL.

This clone was counted only a few times. V is TRBV30 and J is TRBJ1-3; D is uncertain. The germline CDR1 and CDR2 sequences are GTSNPN and SVGIG (reference sequence). Between the trimmed V and J ends, which lost 3 bases and 1 base, there was a span of 4 bases. The CDR3 has 12 residues. CDR3 coding DNA: TGTGCCTGGAGCCAGTCTGGAAACACCATATATTTT. This translates into CAWSQSGNTIYF.

J is TRBJ1-3 and V is TRBV10-3, with D tentatively TRBD1 (5 bases). V lost 6 bases, J lost 1 base, and 22 bases lay in between. Germline V lookup: CDR1 ENHRY, CDR2 SYGVKD. The CDR3 consists of 18 residues. The DNA of the CDR3 is TGTGCCATCAGCCACCCCGGGGAGGGGAGGGGTTCTGGAAACACCATATATTTT. Its protein product is CAISHPGEGRGSGNTIYF.

The chain employs TRBV6-5 and TRBJ2-2; D is undetermined. The CDR3 runs to 15 residues. CDR1 MNHEY and CDR2 SVGAGI come from the germline V gene. Trimming shortened V by 0 bases and J by 3 bases, and 8 bases separated the two germline ends. The DNA of the CDR3 is TGTGCCAGCAGTTACTCGATCCAGTACACCGGGGAGCTGTTTTTT. Its protein product is CASSYSIQYTGELFF.

This clone was counted a single time. This chain links TRBV9 with TRBJ2-1, with 12 bases lining up with TRBD2. The CDR3 contains 17 residues. The V and J ends lost 4 bases and 4 bases, in that order; junction bases with no gene match: 9. CDR1 and CDR2 from the germline V gene are SGDLS and YYNGEE. The CDR3 DNA reads as TGTGCCAGCAGCCCCGAAATGACTAGCGGGAGTTACAATGAGCAGTTCTTC. As protein: CASSPEMTSGSYNEQFF.

The gene calls are TRBV19 and TRBJ1-2; TRBD1 matches at 9 bases. The CDR3 has 13 residues. Germline V gives CDR1 LNHDA, CDR2 SQIVND (reference sequence). With 9 bases clipped from V and 5 bases from J, the junction kept 7 bases outside the gene matches. CDR3 bases: TGTGCCAGCCTGGGGACAGGGTTGTATGGCTACACCTTC. Protein product: CASLGTGLYGYTF.

V gene TRBV29-1 combines with J gene TRBJ2-7, with 7 bases identical to TRBD2. The germline V gene encodes CDR1 SQVTM and CDR2 ANQGSEA. The CDR3 is 14 residues long. Trimming at V came to 4 bases and at J to 0 bases, leaving 6 bases not matched to a gene. The CDR3 sequence is CSVGGGTSSYEQYF. The CDR3 DNA follows: TGCAGCGTTGGGGGGGGAACGAGCTCCTACGAGCAGTACTTC.

V and J are TRBV29-1 and TRBJ2-3; TRBD2 matches at 9 bases. The CDR3 totals 16 residues. Per the germline V gene, CDR1 is SQVTM and CDR2 is ANQGSEA. The trim removed 4 bases at V and 4 bases at J, leaving 12 bases unmatched. CDR3 sequence: CSVGSGSGRWSDTQYF. The CDR3 DNA follows: TGCAGCGTTGGCTCGGGAAGCGGGAGGTGGTCAGATACGCAGTATTTT.

In its sample, this clone was seen a few times. The V and J genes are TRBV6-5 and TRBJ2-7; no clear D. V lost 0 bases, J lost 5 bases, and 14 bases lay in between. Germline CDR1 MNHEY, CDR2 SVGAGI. This CDR3 comprises 15 residues. CDR3 sequence: CASSYSKRQVDEQYF. The CDR3 DNA reads TGTGCCAGCAGTTACTCGAAAAGGCAGGTCGACGAGCAGTACTTC.

This rearrangement joins TRBV27 to TRBJ1-1; maybe TRBD1 (6 bases). The V end lost 2 bases, the J end lost 6 bases, and 16 bases lay between the germline ends. The germline gives CDR1 MNHEY, CDR2 SMNVEV (reference sequence). CDR3 length: 15 residues. The CDR3 bases are TGTGCCAGCAGTTTAGGAGTCGCTCAGGGGTCTGAAGCTTTCTTT. Its translation is CASSLGVAQGSEAFF.

This clone was detected only once. The genes are TRBV2 and TRBJ1-4; TRBD1 aligns across 7 bases. The germline gives CDR1 SNHLY, CDR2 FYNNEI. V lost 3 bases and J lost 7; bases outside the gene matches: 5. The CDR3 runs to 14 residues. The CDR3 coding sequence is TGTGCCAGCAGTGAGGACAGGTTGGGTGAAAAACTGTTTTTT. It specifies CASSEDRLGEKLFF.

The chain recombines TRBV4-1 with TRBJ2-1; 10 positions match TRBD2. The CDR3 spans 18 residues. From germline, CDR1 is MGHRA and CDR2 YSYEKL. J lost 1 base, V lost 3 bases, and 9 bases had no gene match. The CDR3 bases are TGCGCCAGCAGCCACCCGAAAGCGGGAGGGCCGTCCTACAATGAGCAGTTCTTC. Its protein is CASSHPKAGGPSYNEQFF.

The chain couples TRBV4-3 to TRBJ2-3, with D unresolved. This CDR3 region has 13 residues. CDR1 is LGHNA, CDR2 YSLEER, per germline. The ends were cut back, 4 bases at V and 4 bases at J, with 9 bases in the middle. In DNA form, the CDR3 reads TGCGCCAGCAGCCGCCTTCAGGCAGATACGCAGTATTTT. This sequence encodes CASSRLQADTQYF.